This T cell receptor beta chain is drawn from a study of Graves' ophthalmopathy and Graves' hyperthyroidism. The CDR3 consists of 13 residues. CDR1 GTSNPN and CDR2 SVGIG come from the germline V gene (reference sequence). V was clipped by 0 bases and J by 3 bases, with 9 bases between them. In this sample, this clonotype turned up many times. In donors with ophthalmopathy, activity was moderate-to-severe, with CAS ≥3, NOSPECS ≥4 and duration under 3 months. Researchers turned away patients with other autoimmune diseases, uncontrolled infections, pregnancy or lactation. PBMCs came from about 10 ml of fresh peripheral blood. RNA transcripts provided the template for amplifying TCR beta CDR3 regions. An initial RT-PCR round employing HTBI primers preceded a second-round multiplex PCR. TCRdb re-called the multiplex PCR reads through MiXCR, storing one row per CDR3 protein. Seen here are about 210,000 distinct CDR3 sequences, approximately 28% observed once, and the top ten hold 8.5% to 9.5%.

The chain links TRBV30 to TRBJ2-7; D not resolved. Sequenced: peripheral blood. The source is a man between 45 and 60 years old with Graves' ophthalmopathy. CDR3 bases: TGTGCCTGGAGTGTAAGCCGGTACTACGAGCAGTACTTC. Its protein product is CAWSVSRYYEQYF.